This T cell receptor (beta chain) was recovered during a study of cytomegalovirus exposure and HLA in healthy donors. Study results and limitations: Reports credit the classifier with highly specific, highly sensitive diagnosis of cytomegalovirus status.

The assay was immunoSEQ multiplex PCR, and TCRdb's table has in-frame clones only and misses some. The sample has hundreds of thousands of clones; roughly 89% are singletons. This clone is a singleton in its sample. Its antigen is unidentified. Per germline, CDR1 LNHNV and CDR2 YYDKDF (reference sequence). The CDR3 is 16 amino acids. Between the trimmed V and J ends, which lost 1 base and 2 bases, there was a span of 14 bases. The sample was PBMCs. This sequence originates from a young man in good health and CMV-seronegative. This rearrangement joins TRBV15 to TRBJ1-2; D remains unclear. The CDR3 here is CATSRVRGGKNYGYTF. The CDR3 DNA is TGTGCCACCAGCAGAGTTCGAGGTGGAAAGAACTATGGCTACACCTTC. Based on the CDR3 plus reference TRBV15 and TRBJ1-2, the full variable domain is DAMVIQNPRYQVTQFGKPVTLSCSQTLNHNVMYWYQQKSSQAPKLLFHYYDKDFNNEADTPDNFQSRRPNTSFCFLDIRSPGLGDTAMYLCATSRVRGGKNYGYTFGSGTRLTVV.